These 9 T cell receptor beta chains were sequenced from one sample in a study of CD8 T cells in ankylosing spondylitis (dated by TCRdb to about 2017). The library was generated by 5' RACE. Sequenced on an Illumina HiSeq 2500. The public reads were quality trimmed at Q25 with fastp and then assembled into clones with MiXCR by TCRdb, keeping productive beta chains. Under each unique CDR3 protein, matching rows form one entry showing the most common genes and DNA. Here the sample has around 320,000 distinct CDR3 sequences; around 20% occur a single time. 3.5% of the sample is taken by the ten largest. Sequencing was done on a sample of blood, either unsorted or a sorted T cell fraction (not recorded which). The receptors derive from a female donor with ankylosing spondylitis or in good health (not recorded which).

The CDR3 region is CASSPLGGTTGNTIYF. CDR3 in DNA: TGTGCCAGCAGTCCCCTTGGGGGGACGACTGGAAACACCATATATTTT. V gene TRBV12-3 or TRBV12-4 combines with J gene TRBJ1-3; weak D call: TRBD1 (5 bases). The CDR3 is made up of 16 amino acids. V lost 5 bases, J lost 2 bases, and 16 bases lay in between.

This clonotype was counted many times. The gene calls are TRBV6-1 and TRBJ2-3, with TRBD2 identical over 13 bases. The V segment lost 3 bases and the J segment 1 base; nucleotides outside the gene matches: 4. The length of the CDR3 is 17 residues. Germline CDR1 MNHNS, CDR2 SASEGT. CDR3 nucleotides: TGTGCCAGCAGTGATCGGACTAGCGGGAGAGGCACAGATACGCAGTATTTT. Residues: CASSDRTSGRGTDTQYF.

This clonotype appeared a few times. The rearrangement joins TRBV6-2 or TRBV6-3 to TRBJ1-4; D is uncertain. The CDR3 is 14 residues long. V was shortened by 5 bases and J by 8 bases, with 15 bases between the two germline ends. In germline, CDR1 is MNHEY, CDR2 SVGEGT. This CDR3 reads CASSNLGLREKLFF. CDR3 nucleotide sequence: TGTGCCAGCAGTAACCTGGGCCTCCGCGAAAAACTGTTTTTT.

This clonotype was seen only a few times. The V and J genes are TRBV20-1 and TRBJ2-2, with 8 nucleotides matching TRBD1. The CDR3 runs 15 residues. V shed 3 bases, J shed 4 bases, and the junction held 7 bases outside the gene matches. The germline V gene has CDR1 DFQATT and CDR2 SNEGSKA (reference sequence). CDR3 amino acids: CSASAGTGFTGELFF. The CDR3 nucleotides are TGCAGTGCTAGTGCCGGGACAGGATTCACCGGGGAGCTGTTTTTT.

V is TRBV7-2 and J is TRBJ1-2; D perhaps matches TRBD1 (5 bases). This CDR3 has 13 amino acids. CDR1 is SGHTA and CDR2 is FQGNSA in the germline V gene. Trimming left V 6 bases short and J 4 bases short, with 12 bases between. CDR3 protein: CASSRGRFYGYTF. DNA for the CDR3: TGTGCCAGCAGTCGGGGACGGTTCTATGGCTACACCTTC.

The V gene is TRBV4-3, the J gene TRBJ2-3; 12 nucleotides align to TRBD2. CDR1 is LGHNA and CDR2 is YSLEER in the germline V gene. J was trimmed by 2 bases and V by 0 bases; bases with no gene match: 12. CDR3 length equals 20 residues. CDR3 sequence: CASSQDLGLAGGLNTDTQYF. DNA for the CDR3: TGCGCCAGCAGCCAAGATCTAGGGCTAGCGGGAGGGCTGAACACAGATACGCAGTATTTT.

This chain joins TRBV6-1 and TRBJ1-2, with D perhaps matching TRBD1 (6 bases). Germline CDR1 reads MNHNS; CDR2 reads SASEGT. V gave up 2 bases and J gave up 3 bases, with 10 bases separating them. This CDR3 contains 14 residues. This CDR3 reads CASSEIAGDYGYTF. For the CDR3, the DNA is TGTGCCAGCAGTGAAATAGCAGGGGACTATGGCTACACCTTC.

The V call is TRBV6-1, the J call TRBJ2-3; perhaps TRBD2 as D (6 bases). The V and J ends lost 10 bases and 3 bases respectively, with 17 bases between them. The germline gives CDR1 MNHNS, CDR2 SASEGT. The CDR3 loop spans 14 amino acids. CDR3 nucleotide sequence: TGTGCCACCCGGATCCGGGAGCTAACAGATACGCAGTATTTT. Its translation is CATRIRELTDTQYF.

The CDR3 DNA reads as TGTGCCAGTAGCAAGAGACTCGACGGGGCCAACGTCCTGACTTTC. This encodes CASSKRLDGANVLTF. The chain links TRBV19 to TRBJ2-6; D remains ambiguous. The CDR3 has 15 residues. The ends were cut back, 6 bases at V and 4 bases at J, with 13 bases in the middle. Germline V gene data show CDR1 as LNHDA and CDR2 as SQIVND (reference sequence).